This T cell receptor beta chain stems from a study of response to subunit inactivated influenza vaccine. Each CDR3 protein is one row after TCRdb ran MiXCR on the RT-PCR reads. The profile shows 300,000 to 350,000 distinct CDR3 sequences, approximately 21% of them singletons. With 0 bases removed from V and 7 bases from J, the gap between germline ends came to 10 bases. Germline-derived CDR1 and CDR2 are LGHDT and YNNKEL (reference sequence). The CDR3 totals 13 residues. The input for sequencing was PBMCs from blood, taken approximately 20 months after vaccination. The rearrangement joins TRBV3-1 to TRBJ2-7; perhaps TRBD2 as D (6 bases). The TCR was taken from a man between 50 and 70 years old who received an inactivated influenza vaccine. CDR3 sequence (DNA): TGTGCCAGCAGCCAAGATCTCGCGGGGGAGCAGTACTTC. Its protein product is CASSQDLAGEQYF.